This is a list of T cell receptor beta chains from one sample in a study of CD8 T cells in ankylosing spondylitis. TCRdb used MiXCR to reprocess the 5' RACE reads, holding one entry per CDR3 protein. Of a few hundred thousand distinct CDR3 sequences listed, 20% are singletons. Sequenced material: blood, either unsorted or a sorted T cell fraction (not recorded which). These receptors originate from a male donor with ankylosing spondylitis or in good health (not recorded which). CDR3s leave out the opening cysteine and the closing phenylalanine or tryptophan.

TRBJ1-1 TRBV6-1 ASSTTEVDTEAF
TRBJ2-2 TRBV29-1 SAGRASNTGELF
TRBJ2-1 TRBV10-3 AIRGTSNHNEQF
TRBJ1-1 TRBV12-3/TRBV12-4 ASSLGYVNTEAF
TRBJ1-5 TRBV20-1 SARDPRGPAPQH
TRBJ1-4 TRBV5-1 ASSLEQANEKLF
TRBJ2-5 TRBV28 ASRVAGGETQY
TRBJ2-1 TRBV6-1 ASSESGVPRRF
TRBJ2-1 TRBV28 ASSSPSGRLEEQF
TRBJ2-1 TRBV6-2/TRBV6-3 ASSYGGAYNEQF
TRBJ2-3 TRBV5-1 ASSLQGTDTQY
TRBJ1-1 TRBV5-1 ASSLGRGHTEAF
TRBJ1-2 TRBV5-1 ASSLAGPYGYT
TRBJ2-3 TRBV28 ASSSPGGADTQY
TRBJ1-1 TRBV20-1 SQDARETEAF
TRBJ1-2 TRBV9 ASSVAKGGGYGYT
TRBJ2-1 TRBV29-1 SGGGTGSGNEQF
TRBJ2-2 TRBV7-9 ASSLTGVIAGELF
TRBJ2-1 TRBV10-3 AISGQESYNEQF
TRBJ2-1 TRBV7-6 ASSLVGQGDYNEQF
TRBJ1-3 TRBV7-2 ASSGTGTVGNTIY
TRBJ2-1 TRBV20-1 SASRNNEQF
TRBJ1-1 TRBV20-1 SARVGTGGTEAF
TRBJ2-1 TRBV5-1 ASSPAALANEQF
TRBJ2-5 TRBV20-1 SLPGLSQETQY
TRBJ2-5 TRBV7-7 ASSLVGGLGETQY
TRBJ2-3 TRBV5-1 ASSFGQGAADTQY
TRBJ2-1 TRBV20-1 SAFHEQF
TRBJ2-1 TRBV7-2 ASSLAADNEQF
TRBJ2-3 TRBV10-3 AARDTSTDTQY
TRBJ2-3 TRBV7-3 ASSAGTGGSFSTDTQY
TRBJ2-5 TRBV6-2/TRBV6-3 ASKLGGGIAQY
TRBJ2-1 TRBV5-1 ASSSGALAGVDEQF
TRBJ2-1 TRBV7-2 ASSKHGLAVEQF
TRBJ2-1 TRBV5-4 ASSFLGRGLVRSSTEQF
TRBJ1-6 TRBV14 ASSPRTSKLSLH
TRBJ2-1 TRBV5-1 ASSTAGNEQF
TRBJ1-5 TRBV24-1 ATSGGVAVDQPQH
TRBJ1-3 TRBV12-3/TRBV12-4 ASTPGWSAGNTIY
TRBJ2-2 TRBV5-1 ASSLAQVNTGELF
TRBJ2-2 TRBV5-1 ASSLLERGNTGELF
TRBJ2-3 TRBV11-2 ASSSLAGTDTQY
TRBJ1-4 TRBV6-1 ASSWLWGPNEKLF
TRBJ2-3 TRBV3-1 ATSQEGGGPSTDTQY
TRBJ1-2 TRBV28 ASSRTPTNYGYT
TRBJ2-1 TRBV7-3 ASSLTLGNEQF
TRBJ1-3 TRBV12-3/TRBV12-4 ASSPDGGNTIY
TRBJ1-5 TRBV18 ASSPRPGQPNQPQH
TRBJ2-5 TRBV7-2 ASSLTSGGSPQY
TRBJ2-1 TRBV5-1 ASSLQPTSYNEQF
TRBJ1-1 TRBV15 ATSSGQGGHSTEAF
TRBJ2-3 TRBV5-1 ASSLMSSRTDTQY
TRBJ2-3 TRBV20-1 SARDEKANTDTQY